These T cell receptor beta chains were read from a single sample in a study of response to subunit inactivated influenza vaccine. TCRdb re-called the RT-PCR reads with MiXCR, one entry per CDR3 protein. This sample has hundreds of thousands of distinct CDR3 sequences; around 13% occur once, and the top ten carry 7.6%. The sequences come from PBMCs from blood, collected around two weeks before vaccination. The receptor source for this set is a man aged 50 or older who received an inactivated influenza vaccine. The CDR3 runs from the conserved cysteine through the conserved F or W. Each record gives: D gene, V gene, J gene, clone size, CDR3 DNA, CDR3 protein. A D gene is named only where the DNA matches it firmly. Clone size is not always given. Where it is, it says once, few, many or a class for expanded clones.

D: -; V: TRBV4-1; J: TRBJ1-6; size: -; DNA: TGCGCCAGCAGCCAAGATGAACAGAGCTCCTATAATTCACCCCTCCACTTT; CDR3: CASSQDEQSSYNSPLHF
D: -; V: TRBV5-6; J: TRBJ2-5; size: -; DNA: TGTGCCAGCAGCTTAACCGAGCTTGAGACCCAGTACTTC; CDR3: CASSLTELETQYF
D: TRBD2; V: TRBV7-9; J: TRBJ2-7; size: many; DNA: TGTGCCAGCAGCTTCGGGACTAGCACCTACGAGCAGTACTTC; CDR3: CASSFGTSTYEQYF
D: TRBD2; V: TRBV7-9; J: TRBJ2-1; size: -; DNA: TGTGCCAGCAGCTTAGTTTCTACGGGAGGCTCCTACAATGAGCAGTTCTTC; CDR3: CASSLVSTGGSYNEQFF
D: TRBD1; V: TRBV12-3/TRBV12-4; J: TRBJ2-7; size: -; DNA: TGTGCCAGCAGTCCCGGGACAGGGGGCTCCGAGCAGTACTTC; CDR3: CASSPGTGGSEQYF
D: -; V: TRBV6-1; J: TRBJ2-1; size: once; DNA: TGTGCCAGCAGCATAGGACCCAAATCCTACAATGAGCAGTTCTTC; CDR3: CASSIGPKSYNEQFF
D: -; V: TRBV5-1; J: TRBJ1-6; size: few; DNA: TGCGCCAGCAGCTTGGATATGGGCAAGCATTCACCCCTCCACTTT; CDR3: CASSLDMGKHSPLHF
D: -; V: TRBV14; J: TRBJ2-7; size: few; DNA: TGTGCCAGCAGCCAATTTGGCGGAGGGGAGTACTTC; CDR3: CASSQFGGGEYF
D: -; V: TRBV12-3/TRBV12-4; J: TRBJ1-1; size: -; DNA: TGTGCCAGCAGTTTCGGACGGTTGAACACTGAAGCTTTCTTT; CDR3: CASSFGRLNTEAFF
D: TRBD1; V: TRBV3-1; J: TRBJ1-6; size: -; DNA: TGTGCCAGCAGCCAAGCCGGGACAGGGGGTAATTCACCCCTCCACTTT; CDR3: CASSQAGTGGNSPLHF
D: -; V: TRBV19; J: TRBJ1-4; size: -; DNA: TGTGCCAGTAGGGGGGACCGAACTAATGAAAAACTGTTTTTT; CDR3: CASRGDRTNEKLFF
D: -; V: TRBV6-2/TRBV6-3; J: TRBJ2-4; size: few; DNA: TGTGCCAGCAGTTACGCAGGGTCCATTCAGTACTTC; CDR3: CASSYAGSIQYF
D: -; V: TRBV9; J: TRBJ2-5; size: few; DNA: TGTGCCAGCAGCGTAGGACAGTTCCAAGAGACCCAGTACTTC; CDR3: CASSVGQFQETQYF
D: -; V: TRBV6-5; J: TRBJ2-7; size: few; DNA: TGTGCCAGCAGTTACTCACCCTCCAGCGCCTACGAGCAGTACTTC; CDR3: CASSYSPSSAYEQYF
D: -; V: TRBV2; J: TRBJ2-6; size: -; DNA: TGTGCCAGCACCCTTAGGACAGCTCCCTCTGGGGCCAACGTCCTGACTTTC; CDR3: CASTLRTAPSGANVLTF
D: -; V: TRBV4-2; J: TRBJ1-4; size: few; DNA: TGTGCCAGCAGCCAAGGTACGGGGCTTGAAAAACTGTTTTTT; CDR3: CASSQGTGLEKLFF
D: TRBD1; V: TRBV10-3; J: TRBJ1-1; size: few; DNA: TGTGCCATCAGTGAGGGACAGGGTACTGAAGCTTTCTTT; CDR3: CAISEGQGTEAFF
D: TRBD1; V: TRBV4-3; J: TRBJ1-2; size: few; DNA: TGCGCCAGCAGCCAAGCCCTGACAGGGGGGTTTTATGGCTACACCTTC; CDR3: CASSQALTGGFYGYTF
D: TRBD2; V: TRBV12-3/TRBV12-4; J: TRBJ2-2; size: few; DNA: TGTGCCAGCAGACTCGGACTAGCGGGAGCCTCCGGGGAGCTGTTTTTT; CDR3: CASRLGLAGASGELFF
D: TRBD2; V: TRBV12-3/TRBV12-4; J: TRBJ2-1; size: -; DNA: TGTGCCAGCAGTAAGAGCCGGGGGGGGGACAATGAGCAGTTCTTC; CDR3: CASSKSRGGDNEQFF
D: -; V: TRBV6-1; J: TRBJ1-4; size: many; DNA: TGTGCCAGCAGGCCGGCAACTAATGAAAAACTGTTTTTT; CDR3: CASRPATNEKLFF
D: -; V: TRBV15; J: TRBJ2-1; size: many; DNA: TGTGCCACCAGCAGAGTGGATGGGCGGCAGTTCTTC; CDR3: CATSRVDGRQFF
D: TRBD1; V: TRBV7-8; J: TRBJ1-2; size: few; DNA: TGTGCCAGCAGCTCCAGGGACAGGGGCTATGGCTACACCTTC; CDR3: CASSSRDRGYGYTF
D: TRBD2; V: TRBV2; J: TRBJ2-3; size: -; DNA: TGTGCCAGCAGTGCGGGACTAGCGTCAGATACGCAGTATTTT; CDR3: CASSAGLASDTQYF
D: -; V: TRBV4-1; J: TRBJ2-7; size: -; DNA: TGCGCCAGCAGCCGATTTATTGGGGTCTCCTACGAGCAGTACTTC; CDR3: CASSRFIGVSYEQYF
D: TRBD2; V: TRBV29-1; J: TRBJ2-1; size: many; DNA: TGCAGCGTTGAAGATTTCTACGTGGCTAGCGGACGAAACTCCTACAATGAGCAGTTCTTC; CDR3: CSVEDFYVASGRNSYNEQFF
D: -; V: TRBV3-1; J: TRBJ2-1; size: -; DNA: TGTGCCAGCAGCCAAGATTTATCCCCGCAGTTCTTC; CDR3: CASSQDLSPQFF
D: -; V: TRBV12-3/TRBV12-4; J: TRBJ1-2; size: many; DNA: TGTGCCAGCAGTTTGGGACGGGGGTATGGCTACACCTTC; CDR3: CASSLGRGYGYTF
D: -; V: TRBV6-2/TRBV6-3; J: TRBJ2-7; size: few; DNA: TGTGCCAGCAGGGAGGGAGCAAGTTTCTACGAGCAGTACTTC; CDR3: CASREGASFYEQYF
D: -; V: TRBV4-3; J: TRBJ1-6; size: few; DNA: TGCGCCAGCAGCCAAGGGGCCAGGGCCCTCCACTTT; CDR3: CASSQGARALHF
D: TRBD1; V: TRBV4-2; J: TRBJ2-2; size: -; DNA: TGTGCCAGCAGCCAAGGGACAGGAATGAACACCGGGGAGCTGTTTTTT; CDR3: CASSQGTGMNTGELFF
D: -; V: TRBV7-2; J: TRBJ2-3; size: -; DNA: TGTGCCAGCAGCCCCGGCAGGGGCACAGATACGCAGTATTTT; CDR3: CASSPGRGTDTQYF